Sequencing of this TCR beta chain was carried out in a study of T-cell reconstitution after alpha-beta-depleted transplantation in children. Construction of the TCRbeta library involved unique molecular identifiers. TCRdb passed the PCR reads through MiXCR, listing each CDR3 protein once. The sample consists of approximately 400,000 distinct CDR3 sequences, 11% of them appearing once. V lost 1 base and J lost 5; bases outside the gene matches: 8. CDR1 is SGHAT, CDR2 FQNNGV, per germline. The CDR3 sequence is 17 residues long. This clonotype was counted at least ten times. J is TRBJ2-1 and V is TRBV11-2; the match to TRBD1 covers 10 bases. The source was PBMCs from the stem cell graft donor, collected from the stem cell graft. This TCR derives from a human donor who donated a stem cell graft to a child with acute myeloid leukemia. CDR3 protein: CASSLGPGQGSNNEQFF. The CDR3 DNA reads TGTGCCAGCAGCTTAGGACCGGGACAGGGGTCTAACAATGAGCAGTTCTTC.